One sample yielded the 16 T cell receptor beta chains listed below, sequenced in a study of cytomegalovirus exposure and HLA in healthy donors. PCR was performed using 60 Vbeta and 13 Jbeta primers. TCRdb keeps only in-frame clones here, not all; method: immunoSEQ multiplex PCR. The repertoire holds some 130,000 clones, more than 75% seen once, with 0.9% to 1.2% in the top ten. Sequenced: PBMCs. These receptors were collected from a male donor in good health and CMV-seronegative.

The chain links TRBV6-5 to TRBJ2-2; D possibly corresponds to TRBD2 (6 bases). The CDR3 has 15 amino acids. V was clipped by 0 bases and J by 3 bases, with 8 bases between them. In germline, CDR1 is MNHEY, CDR2 SVGAGI. The CDR3 sequence: CASSYSGLYTGELFF. The CDR3 region has the DNA TGTGCCAGCAGTTACTCGGGACTTTACACCGGGGAGCTGTTTTTT.

This clone was seen just once. The chain combines TRBV5-1 with TRBJ2-5; 10 nucleotides align to TRBD2. Germline values: CDR1 SGHRS, CDR2 YFSETQ. The CDR3 is 14 amino acids. After removal of 3 bases from V and 4 bases from J, the junction contained 3 bases not matched to a gene. As DNA, the CDR3 is TGCGCCAGCAGCTCTACTAGCGGGGTAGAGACCCAGTACTTC. Translated: CASSSTSGVETQYF.

V gene TRBV4-3 combines with J gene TRBJ2-7, with TRBD1 identical over 9 bases. The CDR3 loop spans 13 amino acids. CDR1 LGHNA and CDR2 YSLEER come from the germline V gene. Trimming removed 4 bases from V and 5 bases from J; junction bases left unmatched: 3. CDR3 in DNA: TGCGCCAGCAGCCCCCGGACAGGGGACGAGCAGTACTTC. It codes for CASSPRTGDEQYF.

J is TRBJ2-3 and V is TRBV7-6, with 8 bases that match TRBD2. The CDR3 has 15 amino acids. The trim removed 5 bases at V and 2 bases at J, leaving 6 bases unmatched. The germline CDR1 and CDR2 sequences are SGHVS and FNYEAQ. CDR3 DNA: TGTGCCAGCAGCGTGGGACTAGGAGACACAGATACGCAGTATTTT. This gives the protein CASSVGLGDTDTQYF. Full variable domain (remainder filled in from reference TRBV7-6 and TRBJ2-3): GAGVSQSPRYKVTKRGQDVALRCDPISGHVSLYWYRQALGQGPEFLTYFNYEAQQDKSGLPNDRFSAERPEGSISTLTIQRTEQRDSAMYRCASSVGLGDTDTQYFGPGTRLTVL.

The chain employs TRBV7-3 and TRBJ2-5, with 11 bases fitting TRBD2. Germline loops: CDR1 SGHTA, CDR2 FQGTGA. V lost 4 bases, J lost 3 bases, and 1 base stayed unmatched. This CDR3 is built from 14 residues. Written as DNA, the CDR3 is TGTGCCAGCAGCTATAGCGGGGGGGAAGAGACCCAGTACTTC. This sequence encodes CASSYSGGEETQYF.

The genes are TRBV5-1 and TRBJ2-5; TRBD1 is a possible D gene (6 bases). CDR3 length equals 15 residues. Trimming left V 4 bases short and J 4 bases short, with 17 bases between. Germline V lookup: CDR1 SGHRS, CDR2 YFSETQ. The CDR3 nucleotides are TGCGCCAGCAGCCTGACCCCGGACAGCCTAGAGACCCAGTACTTC. This translates into CASSLTPDSLETQYF.

The chain recombines TRBV5-4 with TRBJ2-5; TRBD1 agrees at 7 bases. This CDR3 has 14 amino acids. Germline CDR1 and CDR2: SGHNT and YYREEE (reference sequence). V trimming: 4 bases; J trimming: 0 bases; junction bases outside the gene matches: 3. This CDR3 reads CASSMGQYQETQYF. The DNA for the CDR3 is TGTGCCAGCAGCATGGGACAGTACCAAGAGACCCAGTACTTC.

The genes are TRBV30 and TRBJ1-5, with a tentative D call TRBD1 (5 bases). The germline V gene encodes CDR1 GTSNPN and CDR2 SVGIG (reference sequence). Trimming took off 1 base at V and 9 bases at J, with 13 bases between the two ends. This CDR3 comprises 13 residues. CDR3 region: CAWSEGRGGPQHF. The CDR3 DNA sequence: TGTGCCTGGAGTGAAGGGCGGGGGGGGCCCCAGCATTTT.

The chain has TRBV7-9 and TRBJ2-4; a possible D gene is TRBD2 (5 bases). The V end was cut by 5 bases, the J end by 0 bases, with 11 bases between. The germline V gene encodes CDR1 SEHNR and CDR2 FQNEAQ (reference sequence). This CDR3 region has 15 residues. Here the CDR3 DNA reads TGTGCCAGCAGCCGCGGAGGCTTAGCCAAAAACATTCAGTACTTC. Amino acids: CASSRGGLAKNIQYF. Using reference TRBV7-9 and TRBJ2-4 for the parts outside the CDR3, the full variable domain is DTGVSQNPRHKITKRGQNVTFRCDPISEHNRLYWYRQTLGQGPEFLTYFQNEAQLEKSRLLSDRFSAERPKGSFSTLEIQRTEQGDSAMYLCASSRGGLAKNIQYFGAGTRLSVL.

This clone showed up just a few times. V and J are TRBV4-3 and TRBJ1-1, with 7 bases that match TRBD1. V lost 3 bases and J lost 4; bases outside the gene matches: 5. CDR1 LGHNA and CDR2 YSLEER come from the germline V gene. The CDR3 spans 14 residues. The CDR3 nucleotides are TGCGCCAGCAGCCAGGGACAGACGGGCACTGAAGCTTTCTTT. Amino acids: CASSQGQTGTEAFF.

This chain connects TRBV6-5 to TRBJ2-7; 10 bases map to TRBD2. Germline-derived CDR1 and CDR2 are MNHEY and SVGAGI. Trimming at V came to 0 bases and at J to 2 bases, leaving 4 bases not matched to a gene. The CDR3 is 16 residues long. CDR3 amino acids: CASSYSLAGVTYEQYF. The CDR3 DNA reads as TGTGCCAGCAGTTACTCCCTAGCGGGAGTCACCTACGAGCAGTACTTC.

As to this clone: Other DNA sequences in the sample encode the same CDR3. The V gene is TRBV5-6, the J gene TRBJ2-5, with 8 bases that match TRBD1. V gave up 0 bases and J gave up 4 bases; unmatched junction bases: 2. Germline assignment: CDR1 SGHDT and CDR2 YYEEEE. The CDR3 covers 14 residues. CDR3 nucleotides: TGTGCCAGCAGCTTGGCCAGGGGGCGAGAGACCCAGTACTTC. This gives the protein CASSLARGRETQYF. Based on the CDR3 plus reference TRBV5-6 and TRBJ2-5, the full variable domain is DAGVTQSPTHLIKTRGQQVTLRCSPKSGHDTVSWYQQALGQGPQFIFQYYEEEERQRGNFPDRFSGHQFPNYSSELNVNALLLGDSALYLCASSLARGRETQYFGPGTRLLVL.

Only one count was recorded for this clone. The chain employs TRBV5-5 and TRBJ2-2; maybe TRBD1 (7 bases). The CDR3 loop spans 14 amino acids. Trimming pared 4 bases from V and 4 bases from J, leaving 11 bases between. The germline V gene encodes CDR1 SGHKS and CDR2 YYEKEE (reference sequence). The CDR3 protein is CASSQGGPTGELFF. In nucleotides, the CDR3 is TGTGCCAGCAGCCAGGGGGGTCCCACCGGGGAGCTGTTTTTT.

The rearrangement uses TRBV7-9 and TRBJ2-4; tentative D call: TRBD1 (6 bases). V was clipped by 0 bases and J by 7 bases, with 13 bases between them. CDR1 is SEHNR and CDR2 is FQNEAQ in the germline V gene (reference sequence). CDR3 length equals 15 residues. The CDR3 DNA is TGTGCCAGCAGCTTAGCTGGGGGCGGTGGCAACATTCAGTACTTC. It translates to CASSLAGGGGNIQYF.

The rearrangement links TRBV27 to TRBJ2-7; 9 bases are a match to TRBD1. Trimming removed 5 bases from V and 4 bases from J; junction bases left unmatched: 9. CDR3 length: 15 residues. Germline V gene sequence: CDR1 MNHEY, CDR2 SMNVEV (reference sequence). The CDR3 sequence is CASSLVRDRAYEQYF. CDR3 coding DNA: TGTGCCAGCAGTCTAGTCCGGGACAGGGCTTACGAGCAGTACTTC.

This sequence joins TRBV19 and TRBJ2-1, with D hard to call. The germline CDR1 and CDR2 sequences are LNHDA and SQIVND (reference sequence). The CDR3 length is 12 residues. The V end was cut by 2 bases, the J end by 6 bases, with 5 bases between. CDR3 amino acids: CASSININEQFF. CDR3 DNA sequence: TGTGCCAGTAGTATAAATATCAATGAGCAGTTCTTC.